Each of the 16 T cell receptor beta chains below was sequenced from the same sample in a study of OX40 agonist ivuxolimab in advanced cancers. The data were produced by immunoSEQ multiplex PCR, yet TCRdb's version contains in-frame clones alone and is incomplete. The table lists tens of thousands of clones, about four fifths of them singletons. The sample here was CD4+ or CD8+ T cells sorted from blood, taken in a trial of the OX40 agonist ivuxolimab. These receptors all come from an adult with an advanced solid tumor such as melanoma, head and neck, liver or kidney cancer.

This chain connects TRBV27 to TRBJ2-7, with D maybe TRBD2 (6 bases). CDR3 length: 15 amino acids. V gave up 3 bases and J gave up 3 bases, with 15 bases separating them. Looked up from germline, CDR1 is MNHEY and CDR2 is SMNVEV (reference sequence). CDR3 amino acids: CASSFRGTANYEQYF. The DNA of the CDR3 is TGTGCCAGCAGTTTCCGTGGGACTGCTAACTACGAGCAGTACTTC.

This chain joins TRBV6-5 and TRBJ2-1; TRBD1 might be the D (6 bases). The germline V gene encodes CDR1 MNHEY and CDR2 SVGAGI. V shed 5 bases and J shed 8 bases, with 19 bases lying between them. This CDR3 comprises 15 residues. The CDR3 DNA reads TGTGCCAGCAGTCCAGCAGGTTTGGGGGCCGATGAGCAGTTCTTC. Translation gives CASSPAGLGADEQFF.

The rearrangement links TRBV19 to TRBJ1-5; D is possibly TRBD1 (6 bases). Germline CDR1 LNHDA, CDR2 SQIVND (reference sequence). V gave up 7 bases and J gave up 4 bases, with 14 bases separating them. The CDR3 loop spans 14 amino acids. The CDR3 protein is CASTSGAGNQPQHF. CDR3 nucleotide sequence: TGTGCCAGTACTTCAGGGGCAGGAAATCAGCCCCAGCATTTT.

The V and J genes are TRBV6-5 and TRBJ2-1; D is perhaps TRBD1 (5 bases). Trimming left V 0 bases short and J 5 bases short, with 11 bases between. CDR1 is MNHEY and CDR2 is SVGAGI in the germline V gene. The CDR3 is made up of 15 amino acids. The CDR3 DNA sequence: TGTGCCAGCAGTTACTCAGGGGTCCCCAACAATGAGCAGTTCTTC. It is translated as CASSYSGVPNNEQFF.

This clone occurred once. The chain couples TRBV19 to TRBJ1-2; D is perhaps TRBD1 (5 bases). The ends were cut back, 8 bases at V and 8 bases at J, with 18 bases in the middle. This CDR3 spans 13 amino acids. Germline lookup yields CDR1 LNHDA and CDR2 SQIVND (reference sequence). Here the CDR3 DNA reads TGTGCCAGTTTGGGGGTCGCCCTCTCAGGCTACACCTTC. It translates to CASLGVALSGYTF.

The V gene is TRBV5-1, the J gene TRBJ2-4; possibly TRBD1 or TRBD2 for D (5 bases each). The V end lost 0 bases, the J end lost 4 bases, and 14 bases lay between the germline ends. Germline V CDR1 and CDR2: SGHRS, YFSETQ. CDR3 length equals 16 residues. The CDR3 here is CASSLVGASFKNIQYF. DNA of the CDR3: TGCGCCAGCAGCTTGGTCGGGGCCTCCTTTAAAAACATTCAGTACTTC.

This clone was seen only a few times. V gene TRBV30 combines with J gene TRBJ2-3; 10 bases match TRBD2. Germline-derived CDR1 and CDR2 are GTSNPN and SVGIG (reference sequence). The CDR3 has 15 amino acids. With V trimmed by 1 base and J by 1 base, 2 bases remained unmatched. The CDR3 bases are TGTGCCTGGAGTGAAAGCGGGGGGGGCACAGATACGCAGTATTTT. It translates to CAWSESGGGTDTQYF.

This clone was recorded once. The chain carries TRBV19 and TRBJ1-6; D is unclear. This CDR3 region has 13 residues. Trimming shortened V by 6 bases and J by 2 bases, and 5 bases separated the two germline ends. CDR1 and CDR2 (germline): LNHDA, SQIVND (reference sequence). CDR3 sequence: CASRGTYNSPLHF. CDR3 DNA sequence: TGTGCCAGTAGGGGCACCTATAATTCACCCCTCCACTTT.

In its sample, this clone was seen once. The V gene is TRBV14, the J gene TRBJ2-3; unclear D gene. Between the trimmed V and J ends, which lost 1 base and 6 bases, there was a span of 5 bases. The CDR3 spans 12 residues. Germline V gene sequence: CDR1 SGHDN, CDR2 FVKESK. The CDR3 sequence: CASSQVYDTQYF. In DNA form, the CDR3 reads TGTGCCAGCAGCCAAGTTTATGATACGCAGTATTTT. The full variable domain, in which reference TRBV14 and TRBJ2-3 provide the parts outside the CDR3, is EAGVTQFPSHSVIEKGQTVTLRCDPISGHDNLYWYRRVMGKEIKFLLHFVKESKQDESGMPNNRFLAERTGGTYSTLKVQPAELEDSGVYFCASSQVYDTQYFGPGTRLTVL.

This clone was counted between two and nine times. This chain connects TRBV6-1 to TRBJ2-7; D is unresolved. The CDR3 covers 11 residues. The ends were cut back, 6 bases at V and 3 bases at J, with 6 bases in the middle. CDR1 and CDR2 from the germline V gene are MNHNS and SASEGT. The DNA of the CDR3 is TGTGCCAGCAGCCAAAACTACGAGCAGTACTTC. It translates to CASSQNYEQYF.

The chain joins TRBV5-1 to TRBJ1-1, with D maybe TRBD1 (5 bases). This CDR3 spans 17 amino acids. Germline loops: CDR1 SGHRS, CDR2 YFSETQ. V was pared by 4 bases and J by 4 bases, with 23 bases between. The CDR3 nucleotides are TGCGCCAGCAGCCCTGGACATTCCCAACTTGGTGGCACTGAAGCTTTCTTT. Encoded protein: CASSPGHSQLGGTEAFF.

The chain is built from TRBV13 and TRBJ2-7; D gene unclear. Germline CDR1 reads PRHDT; CDR2 reads FYEKMQ (reference sequence). Between the trimmed V and J ends, which lost 0 bases and 1 base, there was a span of 10 bases. CDR3 length: 15 residues. This CDR3 reads CASSLGGVSSYEQYF. CDR3 DNA sequence: TGTGCCAGCAGCTTAGGAGGTGTCAGTTCCTACGAGCAGTACTTC.

This clone has just one count. The genes are TRBV5-6 and TRBJ2-1, with D possibly matching TRBD2 (6 bases). The CDR3 spans 14 residues. Looked up from germline, CDR1 is SGHDT and CDR2 is YYEEEE. The ends were cut back, 0 bases at V and 7 bases at J, with 11 bases in the middle. The CDR3 sequence: CASSLAGGRNEQFF. The CDR3 DNA reads TGTGCCAGCAGCTTGGCTGGAGGGCGGAATGAGCAGTTCTTC.

CDR3 sequence (DNA): TGTGCCAGCAGTGAGGGACAGGGAAGCTCTGGAAACACCATATATTTT. Encoded protein: CASSEGQGSSGNTIYF. The genes are TRBV6-1 and TRBJ1-3, with 9 nucleotides matching TRBD1. From germline, CDR1 is MNHNS and CDR2 SASEGT. The CDR3 extends over 16 amino acids. The V segment lost 3 bases and the J segment 0 bases; nucleotides outside the gene matches: 3.

The rearrangement links TRBV4-1 to TRBJ1-6; TRBD1 might be the D (5 bases). Germline-derived CDR1 and CDR2 are MGHRA and YSYEKL. CDR3 length: 15 residues. The ends were cut back, 4 bases at V and 7 bases at J, with 14 bases in the middle. CDR3 sequence: CASSRQTLPNSPLHF. The CDR3 nucleotides are TGCGCCAGCAGCCGACAGACTTTGCCGAATTCACCCCTCCACTTT.

This chain connects TRBV9 to TRBJ2-2; 8 positions match TRBD1. The V gene end was trimmed by 3 bases and the J gene end by 1 base; junction bases not matched to a gene: 5. The germline gives CDR1 SGDLS, CDR2 YYNGEE. The CDR3 spans 16 residues. CDR3 bases: TGTGCCAGCAGCGCCGAGGGGACAGGGAACACCGGGGAGCTGTTTTTT. Residues: CASSAEGTGNTGELFF. Full variable domain (rest looked up from reference TRBV9 and TRBJ2-2): DSGVTQTPKHLITATGQRVTLRCSPRSGDLSVYWYQQSLDQGLQFLIQYYNGEERAKGNILERFSAQQFPDLHSELNLSSLELGDSALYFCASSAEGTGNTGELFFGEGSRLTVL.